This is a list of T cell receptor beta chains from one sample in a study of OX40 agonist ivuxolimab in advanced cancers. Measured with immunoSEQ multiplex PCR; TCRdb has only the in-frame clones, and not every one. The sample records some 70,000 clones, around 93% being singletons. The material sequenced was CD4+ or CD8+ T cells sorted from blood, taken in a trial of the OX40 agonist ivuxolimab. Receptor source: an adult with an advanced solid tumor such as melanoma, head and neck, liver or kidney cancer. Both conserved end residues are part of each CDR3. A D gene is named only where the DNA matches it firmly. Expanded clones get a size class; other rows say once, few or many, or leave the size out.

TRBV10-3	TRBD2	.	TRBJ2-5	CAISESGLAGGPGETQYF	TGTGCCATCAGTGAGTCGGGACTAGCGGGAGGGCCGGGAGAGACCCAGTACTTC
TRBV4-1	.	.	TRBJ1-1	CASSQTPPEGTLAEAFF	TGCGCCAGCAGCCAAACCCCCCCGGAGGGGACATTAGCTGAAGCTTTCTTT
TRBV30	.	.	TRBJ1-5	CAWRDKGNQPQHF	TGTGCCTGGAGAGATAAAGGGAATCAGCCCCAGCATTTT
TRBV11-2	.	.	TRBJ2-5	CASSQGETQYF	TGTGCCAGCAGCCAAGGGGAGACCCAGTACTTC
TRBV19	TRBD2	once	TRBJ2-2	CASSTGLGRGELFF	TGTGCCAGTAGTACAGGACTAGGAAGGGGGGAGCTGTTTTTT
TRBV2	TRBD1	.	TRBJ2-7	CASSDNRDRGHYEQYF	TGTGCCAGCAGTGATAACCGGGACAGGGGGCACTACGAGCAGTACTTC
TRBV30	.	.	TRBJ2-5	CAWLGTPTSETQYF	TGTGCCTGGCTCGGGACTCCCACCTCTGAGACCCAGTACTTC
TRBV29-1	.	.	TRBJ2-2	CSVPGALNTGELFF	TGCAGCGTCCCGGGGGCCTTGAACACCGGGGAGCTGTTTTTT
TRBV30	TRBD1	.	TRBJ1-2	CAFHRGRYGYTF	TGTGCCTTTCACAGGGGTCGGTATGGCTACACCTTC
TRBV5-8	.	.	TRBJ2-4	CASSLSGARGHGNIQYF	TGTGCCAGCAGCTTGTCCGGAGCACGGGGGCACGGGAACATTCAGTACTTC
TRBV10-1	.	.	TRBJ1-1	CASSEAGALNTEAFF	TGCGCCAGCAGTGAGGCTGGGGCCCTGAACACTGAAGCTTTCTTT
TRBV27	TRBD1	.	TRBJ1-3	CASSLFPTGGLAGNTIYF	TGTGCCAGCAGTCTCTTTCCGACAGGGGGTTTAGCTGGAAACACCATATATTTT
TRBV30	TRBD1	.	TRBJ1-4	CAGGGQGHEKLFF	TGTGCCGGGGGGGGACAGGGGCATGAAAAACTGTTTTTT
TRBV10-1	.	.	TRBJ2-7	CASSEYRGGSYEQYF	TGCGCCAGCAGTGAGTATAGAGGTGGCTCCTACGAGCAGTACTTC
TRBV19	.	once	TRBJ1-5	CASNPGGRNQPQHF	TGTGCCAGTAATCCGGGGGGTCGCAATCAGCCCCAGCATTTT
TRBV7-3	.	once	TRBJ2-3	CASSLSFRGSTDTQYF	TGTGCCAGCAGCTTAAGTTTCCGGGGGAGCACAGATACGCAGTATTTT
TRBV6-6	.	.	TRBJ1-4	CASSYIGGVDEKLFF	TGTGCCAGCAGTTACATTGGAGGGGTAGATGAAAAACTGTTTTTT
TRBV5-4	.	.	TRBJ2-3	CASSLVGGGTDTQYF	TGTGCCAGCAGCTTGGTTGGCGGGGGCACAGATACGCAGTATTTT
TRBV6-1	.	.	TRBJ1-1	CASSGRQLNTEAFF	TGTGCCAGCAGTGGTAGACAGTTGAACACTGAAGCTTTCTTT
TRBV5-4	TRBD2	.	TRBJ2-7	CASSLAGGNEQYF	TGTGCCAGCAGCTTGGCCGGGGGGAACGAGCAGTACTTC
TRBV7-6	.	.	TRBJ2-5	CASSLSIQETQYF	TGTGCCAGCAGCTTGTCGATCCAAGAGACCCAGTACTTC
TRBV25-1	TRBD1	once	TRBJ1-1	CASSVGTGATEAFF	TGTGCCAGCAGTGTTGGGACAGGGGCAACTGAAGCTTTCTTT
TRBV19	.	.	TRBJ2-1	CASSTGESYNEQFF	TGTGCCAGTAGTACGGGGGAGTCGTACAATGAGCAGTTCTTC
TRBV9	.	.	TRBJ1-3	CASSVDAGGNTIYF	TGTGCCAGCAGCGTAGATGCAGGGGGAAACACCATATATTTT
TRBV5-1	.	.	TRBJ1-6	CASSLGETYNSPLHF	TGCGCCAGCAGCTTGGGGGAGACATATAATTCACCCCTCCACTTT
TRBV10-3	TRBD2	.	TRBJ2-7	CAIVAGSGERGSEQYF	TGTGCCATAGTCGCCGGGAGCGGGGAGAGGGGTTCCGAGCAGTACTTC